The T cell receptor beta chain under discussion was sequenced for a study of cytotoxic CD8 clonotypes in ibrutinib-treated CLL. Study details: Under twelve relapsed/refractory, 15 treatment-naive; around 18 IGHV unmutated. Investigators reported roughly 24 partial and 2 complete responses; after median roughly 70 months, around 15 patients remained remitted and 12 progressed.

Extraction of around 2 micrograms of genomic DNA from cryopreserved PBMCs supplied material for TCR beta libraries. Overall study findings and caveats: Ibrutinib response saw clonality rise, and progression saw it return toward baseline.

In the case of this clone: Its matching antigen is unknown.

With 2 bases removed from V and 7 bases from J, the gap between germline ends came to 5 bases. CDR3 size: 11 residues. Germline V CDR1 and CDR2: MNHEY, SMNVEV (reference sequence). Assay: immunoSEQ multiplex PCR; the TCRdb copy retains only in-frame clones and omits some. Altogether about 140,000 clones are present, about 75% being singletons, with the ten largest covering roughly 4.7%. V usage is TRBV27 and J usage is TRBJ1-2; a possible D gene is TRBD1 (5 bases). Sequenced here: PBMCs, sampled after 24 months of ibrutinib treatment. The source is a human donor with chronic lymphocytic leukemia. CDR3 protein: CASSLRGGYTF. CDR3 DNA sequence: TGTGCCAGCAGTTTAAGGGGTGGCTACACCTTC.